This record covers a single T cell receptor beta chain. The antigen is undetermined. This specimen comes from a study of T cells in localized non-small cell lung cancer. Clones were sequenced by immunoSEQ multiplex PCR, and TCRdb holds only the in-frame ones, with some missing. The sample records about 11,000 clones, approximately 87% being singletons. Study conclusions and caveats: Measurement of T cell clonality placed uninvolved adjacent lung highest, above the level in tumor. In adjacent lung appeared a median roughly 56 of the top 100 tumor clones.

Sequenced here: peripheral blood, sampled before any cancer treatment. This receptor was identified in a male donor older than 55 with stage I lung adenocarcinoma.

In nucleotides, the CDR3 is TGCGCCAGCAGCCAAGGGAGAGGGCAGGTCCCTCCCTATGGCTACACCTTC. As protein: CASSQGRGQVPPYGYTF. The chain is built from TRBV4-3 and TRBJ1-2; D gene ambiguous. Per germline, CDR1 LGHNA and CDR2 YSLEER. V lost 1 base and J lost 4, with 19 bases in between. The CDR3 has 17 residues.